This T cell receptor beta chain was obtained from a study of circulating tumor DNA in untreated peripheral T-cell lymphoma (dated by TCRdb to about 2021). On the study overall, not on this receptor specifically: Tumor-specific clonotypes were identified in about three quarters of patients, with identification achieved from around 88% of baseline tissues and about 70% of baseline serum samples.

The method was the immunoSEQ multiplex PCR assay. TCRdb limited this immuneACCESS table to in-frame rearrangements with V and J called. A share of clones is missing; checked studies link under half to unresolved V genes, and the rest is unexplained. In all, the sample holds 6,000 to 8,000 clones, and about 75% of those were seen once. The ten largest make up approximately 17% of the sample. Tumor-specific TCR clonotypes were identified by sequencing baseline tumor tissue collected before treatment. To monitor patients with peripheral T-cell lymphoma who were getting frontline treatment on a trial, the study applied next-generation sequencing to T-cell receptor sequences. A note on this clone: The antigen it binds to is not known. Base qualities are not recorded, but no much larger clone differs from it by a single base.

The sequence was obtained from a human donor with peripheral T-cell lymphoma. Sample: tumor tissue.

The CDR3 amino acid sequence is: CASKLGPQNIQYF. The nucleotides are TGTGCCAGCAAGTTAGGACCTCAAAACATTCAGTACTTC. The sequence is built from TRBV12-5 and TRBJ2-4; the D gene cannot be named for sure. CDR1 is given as LGHNT and CDR2 as FRNRAP, both from the germline V gene. Taken from cysteine to phenylalanine, the CDR3 has 13 residues. Of the read, only the CDR3 DNA is kept; its 39 bases are in frame from base 1.